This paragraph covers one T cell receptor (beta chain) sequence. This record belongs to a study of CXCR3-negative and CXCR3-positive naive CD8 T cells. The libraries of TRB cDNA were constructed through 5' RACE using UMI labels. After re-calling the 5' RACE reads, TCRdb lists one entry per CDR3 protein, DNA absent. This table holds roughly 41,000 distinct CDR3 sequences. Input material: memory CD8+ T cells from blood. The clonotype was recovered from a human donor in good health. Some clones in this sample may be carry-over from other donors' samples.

This chain's CDR3 is CSVEDRGGDYNYGYTF. V usage is TRBV29-1 and J usage is TRBJ1-2. This CDR3 region has 16 residues. Germline loops: CDR1 SQVTM, CDR2 ANQGSEA.